The entry that follows covers one T cell receptor (beta chain) sequence. This specimen belongs to a study of T cell changes during pregnancy in multiple sclerosis. Germline V gene sequence: CDR1 LNHDA, CDR2 SQIVND (reference sequence). With 3 bases clipped from V and 2 bases from J, the junction kept 4 bases outside the gene matches. The CDR3 extends over 15 amino acids. Only in-frame clones appear in the TCRdb table, and some are missing; sequencing was by immunoSEQ multiplex PCR. The sample has some 87,000 clones; almost 95% are singletons. Sequenced here: peripheral blood, sampled in the first trimester of pregnancy. The receptor was derived from a female donor with multiple sclerosis, enrolled in a pregnancy study. The rearrangement uses TRBV19 and TRBJ2-7; 10 nucleotides line up with TRBD1. In nucleotides, the CDR3 is TGTGCCAGTAGTATGTCCGGGACAGGGGCCTACGAGCAGTACTTC. It is translated as CASSMSGTGAYEQYF. Full variable domain (rest looked up from reference TRBV19 and TRBJ2-7): DGGITQSPKYLFRKEGQNVTLSCEQNLNHDAMYWYRQDPGQGLRLIYYSQIVNDFQKGDIAEGYSVSREKKESFPLTVTSAQKNPTAFYLCASSMSGTGAYEQYFGPGTRLTVT.